This T cell receptor (beta chain) was profiled in a study of PD-1 blockade in classical Hodgkin lymphoma. Time point: cycle 4 day 1 (C4D1), after five to seven weeks of nivolumab. With no exception, relapse followed autologous stem cell transplantation in all patients, and brentuximab vedotin exposure varied. Method: immunoSEQ multiplex PCR; TCRdb's copy keeps in-frame clones and lacks some. There are over 80,000 clones in the sample; 78% occur only once, and roughly 9.4% lies in the top ten. This CDR3 comprises 15 residues. The germline V and J ends were trimmed by 0 bases and 4 bases, with 12 bases remaining between them. Germline assignment: CDR1 SGHAT and CDR2 FQNNGV. Remarks on this clone: Its specificity is unknown.

Findings of the study overall: Before treatment, TCR diversity in newly diagnosed patients was reportedly lower than in healthy donors.

The source was peripheral blood mononuclear cells (PBMCs), collected before the fourth cycle of nivolumab. The genes are TRBV11-2 and TRBJ1-2; no firm D call. The sequence was collected from a human donor with classical Hodgkin lymphoma. CDR3 DNA sequence: TGTGCCAGCAGCTTAGATTCCCTGGCCTTCTATGGCTACACCTTC. This codes for CASSLDSLAFYGYTF. Variable domain in full (rest from reference TRBV11-2 and TRBJ1-2): EAGVAQSPRYKIIEKRQSVAFWCNPISGHATLYWYQQILGQGPKLLIQFQNNGVVDDSQLPKDRFSAERLKGVDSTLKIQPAKLEDSAVYLCASSLDSLAFYGYTFGSGTRLTVV.